The present TCR beta chain was sequenced within a study of T cells in tumors after PD-1 blockade. On the study more broadly: During anti-PD-1 treatment, some patients continued daily vismodegib 150 mg.

Input was about 616 ng to 6,500 ng of genomic DNA from tumor or blood. Germline V gene data show CDR1 as MNHEY and CDR2 as SMNVEV (reference sequence). With 5 bases removed from V and 6 bases from J, the gap between germline ends came to 8 bases. The CDR3 loop spans 12 amino acids. Using immunoSEQ multiplex PCR, the repertoire was profiled, and TCRdb retains in-frame clones only, with some absent. The sample holds under 75,000 clones; around two thirds are singletons and the top ten take 4% to 5%. This clone was picked up a small number of times. Its target is unknown. Study outcomes and limitations: Blood contained 35% to 50% of the tumor's TCR clonotypes.

Sequencing used PBMCs, obtained after anti-PD-1 treatment. The TCR originated in a human donor with basal cell carcinoma. The chain carries TRBV27 and TRBJ1-5, with unresolved D. DNA for the CDR3: TGTGCCAGCAGTCATTTAAGTCAGCCCCAGCATTTT. This translates into CASSHLSQPQHF.